The 3 T cell receptor beta chains reported below all come from one sample, sequenced in a study of cytomegalovirus exposure and HLA in healthy donors. Primers included in the PCR were 60 Vbeta and 13 Jbeta primers. Sequenced by immunoSEQ multiplex PCR; TCRdb stores in-frame clones only, minus some. The sample has 170,000 or so clones, roughly 84% seen once. Sequenced material: PBMCs. The origin of the receptors is a boy between 2 and 10 years old in good health and CMV-seronegative.

This clone was observed a handful of times. This chain joins TRBV4-2 and TRBJ2-1; D is uncertain. The length of the CDR3 is 13 residues. The V and J ends lost 0 bases and 5 bases respectively, with 5 bases between them. Germline CDR1 reads LGHNA; CDR2 reads YNFKEQ. The CDR3: CASSQDKNNEQFF. As DNA, the CDR3 is TGTGCCAGCAGCCAAGATAAAAACAATGAGCAGTTCTTC.

This clone was picked up a small number of times. This chain connects TRBV6-5 to TRBJ1-1; D is unclear. CDR3 length equals 13 residues. Germline CDR1 reads MNHEY; CDR2 reads SVGAGI. V was trimmed by 5 bases and J by 1 base, leaving 8 bases between them. Written as DNA, the CDR3 is TGTGCCAGCAGTGGAAACAGGAACACTGAAGCTTTCTTT. Translating gives CASSGNRNTEAFF.

The V gene is TRBV28, the J gene TRBJ1-5, with 9 nucleotides matching TRBD1. V lost 5 bases, J lost 5 bases, and 4 bases stayed unmatched. The CDR3 length is 14 residues. CDR1 MDHEN and CDR2 SYDVKM come from the germline V gene. The DNA of the CDR3 is TGTGCCAGCAGTCTGGGACAGGGATATCAGCCCCAGCATTTT. The encoded protein is CASSLGQGYQPQHF.